The 2 T cell receptor beta chains below were found in one sample sequenced in a study of blood T cell repertoires in COVID-19. The data were produced by immunoSEQ multiplex PCR, yet TCRdb's version contains in-frame clones alone and is incomplete. The sample holds 100,000 or so clones; more than 75% are singletons and the top ten take around 10%. The sequencing input was peripheral blood. The receptors stem from a woman younger than 45 with acute or convalescent COVID-19.

The gene calls are TRBV18 and TRBJ1-4; TRBD1 aligns across 7 bases. Per germline, CDR1 KGHSH and CDR2 LQKENI. The CDR3 length is 15 residues. Losses at the gene ends were 3 bases for V and 8 bases for J; bases not matched to a gene: 9. CDR3 DNA: TGTGCCAGCTCACCGGAGAGGGGGCCTTGGGAAAAACTGTTTTTT. Translated: CASSPERGPWEKLFF.

This chain uses TRBV5-1 with TRBJ2-7; 7 bases are a match to TRBD1. The CDR3 loop spans 14 amino acids. V was pared by 4 bases and J by 3 bases, with 7 bases of the junction left unmatched. Germline lookup yields CDR1 SGHRS and CDR2 YFSETQ. CDR3 sequence reads: CASSPSGQNYEQYF. Written as DNA, the CDR3 is TGCGCCAGCAGCCCCTCGGGACAGAACTACGAGCAGTACTTC. The full variable domain, rest sourced from reference TRBV5-1 and TRBJ2-7, is KAGVTQTPRYLIKTRGQQVTLSCSPISGHRSVSWYQQTPGQGLQFLFEYFSETQRNKGNFPGRFSGRQFSNSRSEMNVSTLELGDSALYLCASSPSGQNYEQYFGPGTRLTVT.